Each of the 18 T cell receptor beta chains below was sequenced from the same sample in a study of beta chain features in type 1 diabetes. Investigators reverse transcribed all isolated RNA, so they sequenced expressed TCRB transcripts. Here immunoSEQ multiplex PCR was the method, and the copy in TCRdb shows in-frame clones only, minus some. The data contain roughly 300,000 clones, about 14% of them singletons. The specimen sequenced was central memory CD4+ T cells from blood. Source of these receptors: a man aged 25 to 45 in good health.

In this sample, this clone turned up a few times. This sequence joins TRBV4-3 and TRBJ1-5, with D uncertain. The ends were cut back, 1 base at V and 1 base at J, with 8 bases in the middle. The CDR3 is made up of 15 amino acids. Germline V gene sequence: CDR1 LGHNA, CDR2 YSLEER. CDR3: CASSQGGRSNQPQHF. The CDR3 region has the DNA TGCGCCAGCAGCCAAGGAGGAAGAAGCAATCAGCCCCAGCATTTT.

This clone was detected a few times. The chain carries TRBV9 and TRBJ2-5; D unresolved. Trimming removed 4 bases from V and 4 bases from J, with 8 bases in between. The CDR3 has 12 amino acids. Germline V gives CDR1 SGDLS, CDR2 YYNGEE. CDR3 amino acids: CASSPTGETQYF. The CDR3 region has the DNA TGTGCCAGCAGCCCTACGGGAGAGACCCAGTACTTC.

The chain carries TRBV27 and TRBJ1-6; TRBD1 agrees at 7 bases. This CDR3 contains 16 residues. J was trimmed by 1 base and V by 7 bases; bases with no gene match: 7. Germline values: CDR1 MNHEY, CDR2 SMNVEV (reference sequence). The CDR3: CASTNRGRSYNSPLHF. In nucleotides, the CDR3 is TGTGCCAGCACCAACAGGGGAAGATCCTATAATTCACCCCTCCACTTT.

In this sample, this clone turned up a few times. Other DNA sequences in the same sample also yield this CDR3. V usage is TRBV5-1 and J usage is TRBJ2-5; D remains unclear. The V gene lost 5 bases and the J gene lost 5 bases, with 7 bases spanning the gap. From germline, CDR1 is SGHRS and CDR2 YFSETQ. The CDR3 totals 11 residues. CDR3 nucleotide sequence: TGCGCCAGCAGGGCGGAGGAGACCCAGTACTTC. Translation: CASRAEETQYF.

This chain joins TRBV6-5 and TRBJ1-5; D unresolved. Germline V gene data show CDR1 as MNHEY and CDR2 as SVGAGI. CDR3 length: 12 amino acids. V lost 7 bases and J 4 bases, leaving 8 bases between the germline ends. The DNA of the CDR3 is TGTGCCAGCAAGGCGGAGAATCAGCCCCAGCATTTT. It translates to CASKAENQPQHF.

The CDR3 loop reads CASSESSLMSDTQYF. The CDR3 DNA reads TGTGCCAGCAGTGAATCTAGTCTTATGTCGGATACGCAGTATTTT. The rearrangement links TRBV6-4 to TRBJ2-3; D is ambiguous. V lost 3 bases and J lost 6, with 16 bases in between. The CDR3 length is 15 residues. Germline CDR1 MRHNA, CDR2 SNTAGT.

This clone occurred a few times. This chain connects TRBV6-6 to TRBJ1-1; D perhaps matches TRBD1 (6 bases). V dropped 10 bases and J dropped 4 bases, with 19 bases sitting between them. There are 14 residues in the CDR3. Germline CDR1 is MNHNY and CDR2 is SVGAGI (reference sequence). The CDR3 region has the DNA TGTGCCATCAGCCCCAAAGAAGGGGGCACTGAAGCTTTCTTT. Its protein product is CAISPKEGGTEAFF.

This chain links TRBV5-1 with TRBJ2-1, with 9 bases matching TRBD1. The CDR3 length is 14 residues. Losses at the gene ends were 1 base for V and 10 bases for J; bases not matched to a gene: 6. Per germline, CDR1 SGHRS and CDR2 YFSETQ. The CDR3 sequence is CASSLRDRAGEQFF. The CDR3 DNA follows: TGCGCCAGCAGCTTGAGGGACAGGGCGGGGGAGCAGTTCTTC.

The chain recombines TRBV7-9 with TRBJ2-3, with 10 bases identical to TRBD2. This CDR3 has 18 amino acids. V was clipped by 5 bases and J by 0 bases; unmatched bases: 11. Germline lookup yields CDR1 SEHNR and CDR2 FQNEAQ (reference sequence). In DNA form, the CDR3 reads TGTGCCAGCAGCCCGACCCGTACTAGCGGGGATAGCACAGATACGCAGTATTTT. Residues: CASSPTRTSGDSTDTQYF.

The table lists this clone with a few counts. This chain uses TRBV11-2 with TRBJ2-5, with no clear D. V shed 5 bases and J shed 4 bases, with 5 bases lying between them. The length of the CDR3 is 11 residues. Germline assignment: CDR1 SGHAT and CDR2 FQNNGV. The CDR3: CASSTLETQYF. The CDR3, as DNA: TGTGCCAGCAGCACGTTAGAGACCCAGTACTTC.

This clone was seen repeatedly, ten times or more. The chain joins TRBV18 to TRBJ1-4; a possible D gene is TRBD1 (6 bases). Germline V gene sequence: CDR1 KGHSH, CDR2 LQKENI. V lost 2 bases to trimming and J lost 7 bases, with 11 bases between them. This CDR3 region has 14 residues. In DNA form, the CDR3 reads TGTGCCAGCTCACCATCCGGCAGGGGTGAAAAACTGTTTTTT. Encoded protein: CASSPSGRGEKLFF.

This clone was picked up many times. CDR3 residues: CASRGGPPANYGYTF. In DNA form, the CDR3 reads TGTGCCAGCAGGGGGGGACCCCCTGCTAACTATGGCTACACCTTC. The chain uses TRBV2 and TRBJ1-2, with D possibly matching TRBD1 (5 bases). The V end was cut by 6 bases, the J end by 0 bases, with 14 bases between. This CDR3 is 15 amino acids long. Germline V gene lookup returns CDR1 SNHLY and CDR2 FYNNEI.

The table lists this clone with a few counts. This sequence joins TRBV7-2 and TRBJ2-3; 12 bases align to TRBD2. With 5 bases clipped from V and 4 bases from J, the junction kept 7 bases outside the gene matches. Germline CDR1 and CDR2: SGHTA and FQGNSA. CDR3 length equals 16 residues. The CDR3: CASSTRLAGDADTQYF. DNA for the CDR3: TGTGCCAGCAGCACTAGACTAGCGGGGGACGCAGATACGCAGTATTTT.

V is TRBV6-5 and J is TRBJ1-4; 7 nucleotides line up with TRBD1. Germline V lookup: CDR1 MNHEY, CDR2 SVGAGI. The CDR3 totals 15 residues. V shed 6 bases, J shed 3 bases, and the junction held 7 bases outside the gene matches. The CDR3 DNA sequence: TGTGCCAGCAGCCTCGCCGGGACAGCTAATGAAAAACTGTTTTTT. Residues: CASSLAGTANEKLFF.

The J gene is TRBJ2-3, the V gene TRBV27; 12 nucleotides line up with TRBD2. This CDR3 has 18 amino acids. Germline V lookup: CDR1 MNHEY, CDR2 SMNVEV (reference sequence). The V and J ends lost 3 bases and 4 bases, in that order; junction bases with no gene match: 11. CDR3 in DNA: TGTGCCAGCAGTTTCTCCAGGACTAGCGGGGCGAGGTCAGATACGCAGTATTTT. It is translated as CASSFSRTSGARSDTQYF.

This rearrangement joins TRBV7-2 to TRBJ2-7; TRBD2 might be the D (7 bases). This CDR3 spans 15 amino acids. CDR1 and CDR2 (germline): SGHTA, FQGNSA. V gave up 6 bases and J gave up 0 bases, with 15 bases separating them. The CDR3 protein is CASRLRGGTSYEQYF. DNA of the CDR3: TGTGCCAGCAGACTGAGGGGGGGAACCTCCTACGAGCAGTACTTC.

In its sample, this clone was seen a few times. The CDR3: CAWTRTSGIETQYF. Here the CDR3 DNA reads TGTGCCTGGACCCGGACTAGCGGGATAGAGACCCAGTACTTC. The gene calls are TRBV30 and TRBJ2-5; TRBD2 aligns across 12 bases. Losses at the gene ends were 4 bases for V and 4 bases for J; bases not matched to a gene: 4. Germline CDR1 reads GTSNPN; CDR2 reads SVGIG (reference sequence). The CDR3 contains 14 residues.

The chain employs TRBV9 and TRBJ2-2; D is ambiguous. The CDR3 extends over 12 amino acids. V lost 3 bases and J lost 8, with 8 bases in between. In germline, CDR1 is SGDLS, CDR2 YYNGEE. The CDR3 sequence is CASSDVNGELFF. CDR3 sequence (DNA): TGTGCCAGCAGCGATGTAAATGGGGAGCTGTTTTTT.